This passage covers 14 T cell receptor beta chains from one sample sequenced in a study of blood T cells in healthy people across ages. A sample-barcoded 5' primer and a J-beta primer mix were used in a second PCR of roughly 6 to 11 cycles. TCRdb analysed the 5' RACE reads with MiXCR anew, one entry per CDR3 protein. The data contain approximately 690,000 distinct CDR3 sequences, 58% of them singletons. The sequenced sample was blood. These receptors all come from a man aged 60-69 years in good health.

The J gene is TRBJ2-4, the V gene TRBV6-2 or TRBV6-3; 10 nucleotides match TRBD1. This CDR3 is 16 amino acids long. Trimming at V came to 1 base and at J to 7 bases, leaving 7 bases not matched to a gene. CDR1 and CDR2 (germline): MNHEY, SVGEGT. The CDR3 DNA follows: TGTGCCAGCAGTTACTTTGGGACAGGGGAATGGAACATTCAGTACTTC. Translation gives CASSYFGTGEWNIQYF.

The gene calls are TRBV28 and TRBJ2-3, with unresolved D. Per germline, CDR1 MDHEN and CDR2 SYDVKM. V gave up 7 bases and J gave up 0 bases, with 8 bases separating them. The CDR3 is made up of 13 amino acids. CDR3: CASMITSTDTQYF. In DNA form, the CDR3 reads TGTGCCAGCATGATAACTAGCACAGATACGCAGTATTTT.

The chain is built from TRBV3-1 and TRBJ2-5, with D unclear. Germline lookup yields CDR1 LGHDT and CDR2 YNNKEL (reference sequence). CDR3 size: 17 residues. Trimming cost V 2 bases and J 0 bases, with 16 bases left between them. CDR3 nucleotide sequence: TGTGCCAGCAGCCAAACGGTCCGGGCGACGTACCAAGAGACCCAGTACTTC. It specifies CASSQTVRATYQETQYF.

The chain is built from TRBV4-1 and TRBJ2-1; 11 nucleotides agree with TRBD1. Germline V gene sequence: CDR1 MGHRA, CDR2 YSYEKL. Trimming cost V 4 bases and J 7 bases; bases outside gene matches: 9. The CDR3 is 16 residues long. CDR3 sequence reads: CASSPGQGALRNEQFF. In nucleotides, the CDR3 is TGCGCCAGCAGCCCCGGACAGGGGGCTCTCAGGAATGAGCAGTTCTTC.

This clonotype was detected a few times. The chain joins TRBV7-2 to TRBJ2-7; 9 bases agree with TRBD1. V trimming: 3 bases; J trimming: 4 bases; junction bases outside the gene matches: 10. In germline, CDR1 is SGHTA, CDR2 FQGNSA. The CDR3 length is 16 residues. CDR3 in DNA: TGTGCCAGCAGCTTCTCCGGGACAGGGACTCCGTACGAGCAGTACTTC. Protein sequence: CASSFSGTGTPYEQYF. Complete variable domain (other parts from reference TRBV7-2 and TRBJ2-7): GAGVSQSPSNKVTEKGKDVELRCDPISGHTALYWYRQSLGQGLEFLIYFQGNSAPDKSGLPSDRFSAERTGGSVSTLTIQRTQQEDSAVYLCASSFSGTGTPYEQYFGPGTRLTVT.

The V and J genes are TRBV29-1 and TRBJ1-2; D gene ambiguous. Trimming removed 4 bases at V and 8 bases at J, with 17 bases between. The CDR3 is made up of 13 amino acids. The V gene's germline CDR1 is SQVTM and CDR2 ANQGSEA. The CDR3 sequence is CSVVSGSTRGYTF. The DNA for the CDR3 is TGCAGCGTTGTAAGCGGCAGTACTCGGGGCTACACCTTC.

The chain employs TRBV3-1 and TRBJ2-5, with D possibly being TRBD2 (6 bases). This CDR3 has 12 residues. V was trimmed by 1 base and J by 7 bases, leaving 7 bases between them. Germline V CDR1 and CDR2: LGHDT, YNNKEL (reference sequence). The CDR3 sequence is CASSQGRGTQYF. CDR3 coding DNA: TGTGCCAGCAGCCAAGGGCGGGGGACCCAGTACTTC.

The rearrangement uses TRBV12-3 or TRBV12-4 and TRBJ2-3; D uncertain. The ends were cut back, 3 bases at V and 4 bases at J, with 8 bases in the middle. The CDR3 consists of 13 residues. The CDR3 sequence is CASSFERADTQYF. In DNA form, the CDR3 reads TGTGCCAGCAGTTTCGAAAGGGCAGATACGCAGTATTTT.

This chain uses TRBV28 with TRBJ2-4; D is undetermined. CDR3 length: 16 amino acids. Between the trimmed V and J ends, which lost 1 base and 0 bases, there was a span of 10 bases. Looked up from germline, CDR1 is MDHEN and CDR2 is SYDVKM. The CDR3 loop is CASSLSGRIAKNIQYF. In nucleotides, the CDR3 is TGTGCCAGCAGTTTATCCGGACGGATAGCCAAAAACATTCAGTACTTC.

This clonotype was detected only a few times. The V and J genes are TRBV7-9 and TRBJ2-5, with D perhaps being TRBD1 or TRBD2 (5 bases each). This CDR3 is 14 amino acids long. Trimming removed 3 bases from V and 5 bases from J, with 13 bases in between. Germline loops: CDR1 SEHNR, CDR2 FQNEAQ (reference sequence). CDR3 loop: CASSFGTSLETQYF. CDR3 in DNA: TGTGCCAGCAGCTTTGGGACGTCATTGGAGACCCAGTACTTC.

This clonotype was counted a few times. The CDR3 region is CASMRTGAGYEQYF. The CDR3 DNA reads as TGTGCCAGCATGAGGACAGGGGCAGGCTACGAGCAGTACTTC. The chain has TRBV6-5 and TRBJ2-7; 9 bases line up with TRBD1. Per germline, CDR1 MNHEY and CDR2 SVGAGI. The CDR3 totals 14 residues. Losses at the gene ends were 7 bases for V and 3 bases for J; bases not matched to a gene: 7.

The CDR3 sequence is CSALRTSGSTDTQYF. The CDR3, as DNA: TGCAGTGCTCTCCGGACTAGCGGGAGCACAGATACGCAGTATTTT. The gene calls are TRBV20-1 and TRBJ2-3, with 11 nucleotides matching TRBD2. V lost 5 bases to trimming and J lost 0 bases; unmatched junction nucleotides: 4. This CDR3 spans 15 amino acids. Per germline, CDR1 DFQATT and CDR2 SNEGSKA (reference sequence).

V is TRBV12-3 or TRBV12-4 and J is TRBJ2-1; 7 bases map to TRBD2. The junction had 8 bases not matched to a gene; V was cut back by 2 bases and J by 4 bases. This CDR3 is 16 amino acids long. The CDR3 region is CASSLSLAGEYNEQFF. CDR3 bases: TGTGCCAGCAGTTTAAGTCTGGCGGGGGAATACAATGAGCAGTTCTTC.

This chain connects TRBV5-1 to TRBJ2-5, with 7 bases that match TRBD1. Germline assignment: CDR1 SGHRS and CDR2 YFSETQ. Trimming at V came to 4 bases and at J to 2 bases, leaving 5 bases not matched to a gene. This CDR3 is 14 amino acids long. CDR3 sequence: CASSVGQQQETQYF. Written as DNA, the CDR3 is TGCGCCAGCAGCGTGGGACAGCAACAAGAGACCCAGTACTTC. Together with reference TRBV5-1 and TRBJ2-5, the CDR3 gives the full variable domain: KAGVTQTPRYLIKTRGQQVTLSCSPISGHRSVSWYQQTPGQGLQFLFEYFSETQRNKGNFPGRFSGRQFSNSRSEMNVSTLELGDSALYLCASSVGQQQETQYFGPGTRLLVL.